The 5 T cell receptor beta chains below all came from one sample that was sequenced in a study of human T cells and chemical hapten exposure. Time point: patch test 2, 6 weeks after DPC sensitization. Treatment indicated: therapeutic diphenylcyclopropenone sensitization with weekly scalp DPC. Via MiXCR, TCRdb re-called the RACE reads, giving one row per CDR3 protein. This table has some 84,000 distinct CDR3 sequences, 10% appearing once. Sequenced here: whole blood, sampled in connection with sensitization to the hapten diphenylcyclopropenone (DPC). The source is a woman aged 45-60 years with alopecia areata. Some clones in this sample may be carry-over from other donors' samples.

This clonotype occurred a few times. The rearrangement joins TRBV5-1 to TRBJ2-2, with D tentatively TRBD1 or TRBD2 (5 bases each). V shed 0 bases and J shed 5 bases, with 14 bases lying between them. CDR3 length equals 16 residues. Germline V gene sequence: CDR1 SGHRS, CDR2 YFSETQ. CDR3 nucleotides: TGCGCCAGCAGCTTGGCCGGCAGGGAGTTGACCGGGGAGCTGTTTTTT. Protein product: CASSLAGRELTGELFF.

This clonotype was picked up many times. The chain has TRBV20-1 and TRBJ2-1; possibly TRBD1 or TRBD2 for D (5 bases each). The V end was cut by 5 bases, the J end by 4 bases, with 21 bases between. The CDR3 loop spans 16 amino acids. Germline values: CDR1 DFQATT, CDR2 SNEGSKA (reference sequence). CDR3 sequence reads: CSAARDPLPGYNEQFF. As DNA, the CDR3 is TGCAGTGCTGCCCGGGACCCTCTCCCGGGATACAATGAGCAGTTCTTC.

The chain recombines TRBV6-5 with TRBJ1-1, with 7 positions matching TRBD1. Per germline, CDR1 MNHEY and CDR2 SVGAGI. The trim removed 6 bases at V and 5 bases at J, leaving 9 bases unmatched. This CDR3 spans 14 amino acids. In nucleotides, the CDR3 is TGTGCCAGCAGCCGGACAGGCCGTGGGACTGAAGCTTTCTTT. This gives the protein CASSRTGRGTEAFF.

This clonotype was seen many times. The chain recombines TRBV19 with TRBJ1-4, with unresolved D. The CDR3 length is 13 residues. The germline V gene encodes CDR1 LNHDA and CDR2 SQIVND (reference sequence). Deletions cut 4 bases from V and 11 bases from J, with 14 bases between. CDR3 bases: TGTGCCAGTAGTACACAGACATCCCAGAAACTGTTTTTT. Protein: CASSTQTSQKLFF.

The J gene is TRBJ2-2, the V gene TRBV11-2; TRBD2 matches at 8 bases. Germline CDR1 and CDR2: SGHAT and FQNNGV. The ends lost 5 bases at V and 4 bases at J; junction bases unmatched: 18. The CDR3 has 19 residues. CDR3 region: CASSPWFAGGLIRTGELFF. CDR3 DNA sequence: TGTGCCAGCAGCCCCTGGTTTGCGGGAGGACTTATTCGCACCGGGGAGCTGTTTTTT.